These 4 T cell receptor beta chains originate from one sample sequenced in a study of cytomegalovirus exposure and HLA in healthy donors. The PCR was carried out with 60 Vbeta primers and 13 Jbeta primers. Some clones are missing from TCRdb's copy, which holds only in-frame ones; the method was immunoSEQ multiplex PCR. The repertoire table contains 150,000 or so clones. The source material was PBMCs. The receptor source for this set is a woman in her forties or fifties in good health and CMV-seronegative.

V and J are TRBV14 and TRBJ1-1; TRBD1 is a possible D gene (6 bases). The length of the CDR3 is 13 residues. Germline assignment: CDR1 SGHDN and CDR2 FVKESK. V was clipped by 1 base and J by 11 bases, with 14 bases between them. The CDR3 DNA is TGTGCCAGCAGCCAAGTAGCAGGGGCCGCGGCTTTCTTT. Translated, it gives CASSQVAGAAAFF.

The chain joins TRBV7-2 to TRBJ2-7, with TRBD2 identical over 12 bases. Germline V CDR1 and CDR2: SGHTA, FQGNSA. V lost 5 bases to trimming and J lost 7 bases; unmatched junction nucleotides: 9. The CDR3 totals 15 residues. The CDR3 nucleotides are TGTGCCAGCAGCACTAGTCTAGCGGGAGGGCGTGAGCAGTACTTC. Its translation: CASSTSLAGGREQYF. The full variable domain, in which reference TRBV7-2 and TRBJ2-7 provide the parts outside the CDR3, is GAGVSQSPSNKVTEKGKDVELRCDPISGHTALYWYRQSLGQGLEFLIYFQGNSAPDKSGLPSDRFSAERTGGSVSTLTIQRTQQEDSAVYLCASSTSLAGGREQYFGPGTRLTVT.

The chain combines TRBV18 with TRBJ2-5; D is unresolved. CDR1 is KGHSH, CDR2 LQKENI, per germline. This CDR3 region has 14 residues. Trimming took off 3 bases at V and 3 bases at J, with 11 bases between the two ends. CDR3 nucleotide sequence: TGTGCCAGCTCACCCGCAGGAATCGAAGAGACCCAGTACTTC. This codes for CASSPAGIEETQYF.

The chain links TRBV18 to TRBJ2-1; 7 bases map to TRBD2. J gave up 5 bases and V 2 bases, and 6 bases lay outside the gene matches. The CDR3 has 15 residues. Germline-derived CDR1 and CDR2 are KGHSH and LQKENI. This CDR3 reads CASSPGLAVDNEQFF. The DNA of the CDR3 is TGTGCCAGCTCACCAGGTCTAGCGGTGGACAATGAGCAGTTCTTC.